The next 14 T cell receptor beta chains were all read from a single sample in a study of cytomegalovirus exposure and HLA in healthy donors. 13 Jbeta primers and 60 Vbeta primers were used for the PCR. TCRdb's copy holds only in-frame clones and misses some; the assay was immunoSEQ multiplex PCR. The sample has over 150,000 clones, about four fifths seen once; the top ten hold about 3%. Sample: PBMCs. These TCRs come from a man aged 18 to 35 in good health and CMV-seronegative.

The V gene is TRBV5-1, the J gene TRBJ1-2; 11 positions match TRBD1. There are 16 residues in the CDR3. The trim removed 3 bases at V and 5 bases at J, leaving 9 bases unmatched. From germline, CDR1 is SGHRS and CDR2 YFSETQ. The CDR3 region is CASSSNPGQGGYGYTF. As DNA, the CDR3 is TGCGCCAGCAGCTCGAATCCGGGACAGGGGGGTTATGGCTACACCTTC. Looking up the rest from reference TRBV5-1 and TRBJ1-2 gives the full variable domain: KAGVTQTPRYLIKTRGQQVTLSCSPISGHRSVSWYQQTPGQGLQFLFEYFSETQRNKGNFPGRFSGRQFSNSRSEMNVSTLELGDSALYLCASSSNPGQGGYGYTFGSGTRLTVV.

V and J are TRBV6-6 and TRBJ1-5; 9 bases fit TRBD1. The trim removed 2 bases at V and 4 bases at J, leaving 6 bases unmatched. This CDR3 spans 16 amino acids. Germline-derived CDR1 and CDR2 are MNHNY and SVGAGI (reference sequence). The CDR3 sequence: CASSYRDRDGNQPQHF. CDR3 nucleotide sequence: TGTGCCAGCAGTTACCGGGACAGGGATGGAAATCAGCCCCAGCATTTT.

V is TRBV4-2 and J is TRBJ1-3, with a tentative D call TRBD1 (6 bases). The length of the CDR3 is 16 residues. Germline lookup yields CDR1 LGHNA and CDR2 YNFKEQ. V shed 0 bases and J shed 4 bases, with 13 bases lying between them. The DNA for the CDR3 is TGTGCCAGCAGCCAAGAGGGTACAGGGACCGGAAACACCATATATTTT. The encoded protein is CASSQEGTGTGNTIYF.

The V gene is TRBV4-3, the J gene TRBJ2-7, with 11 bases fitting TRBD1. Germline-derived CDR1 and CDR2 are LGHNA and YSLEER. The V gene end was trimmed by 4 bases and the J gene end by 2 bases; junction bases not matched to a gene: 4. The CDR3 spans 15 residues. In DNA form, the CDR3 reads TGCGCCAGCAGCCCTGGGACAGGGGGTACCTACGAGCAGTACTTC. Protein: CASSPGTGGTYEQYF.

The V call is TRBV7-9, the J call TRBJ1-3, with D unclear. This CDR3 contains 15 residues. Trimming took off 1 base at V and 1 base at J, with 8 bases between the two ends. Germline V gene data show CDR1 as SEHNR and CDR2 as FQNEAQ (reference sequence). CDR3 sequence reads: CASSLGRVSGNTIYF. CDR3 nucleotide sequence: TGTGCCAGCAGCTTAGGGCGGGTTTCTGGAAACACCATATATTTT.

The chain employs TRBV29-1 and TRBJ1-2, with D perhaps TRBD1 (5 bases). Trimming took off 5 bases at V and 6 bases at J, with 22 bases between the two ends. The CDR3 is 15 amino acids. Germline V gives CDR1 SQVTM, CDR2 ANQGSEA. CDR3 protein: CSVRTPGLTGHGYTF. The DNA of the CDR3 is TGCAGCGTTCGGACACCGGGACTCACCGGACATGGCTACACCTTC.

The rearrangement uses TRBV11-2 and TRBJ2-1, with TRBD2 matching 7 bases. Germline CDR1 is SGHAT and CDR2 is FQNNGV. This CDR3 is built from 15 residues. After removal of 3 bases from V and 5 bases from J, the junction contained 7 bases not matched to a gene. The CDR3 region has the DNA TGTGCCAGCAGCTTGTGGGGAGGGGTAAACAATGAGCAGTTCTTC. It codes for CASSLWGGVNNEQFF.

The chain carries TRBV5-1 and TRBJ2-1, with D possibly TRBD1 on 6 matching bases. The V gene's germline CDR1 is SGHRS and CDR2 YFSETQ. V lost 3 bases, J lost 10 bases, and 17 bases lay in between. The CDR3 runs to 14 residues. The CDR3 spells CASSSGLQRGEQFF. CDR3 nucleotides: TGCGCCAGCAGCTCCGGCCTTCAGAGGGGGGAGCAGTTCTTC.

V usage is TRBV27 and J usage is TRBJ1-5; D is possibly TRBD1 (5 bases). The CDR3 contains 15 residues. Germline lookup yields CDR1 MNHEY and CDR2 SMNVEV (reference sequence). V was pared by 3 bases and J by 2 bases, with 11 bases between. CDR3 nucleotides: TGTGCCAGCAGTTTCCAGGGTTCGGGCAATCAGCCCCAGCATTTT. Its protein product is CASSFQGSGNQPQHF.

The V gene is TRBV6-4, the J gene TRBJ1-2, with D perhaps matching TRBD1 (5 bases). V was shortened by 6 bases and J by 1 base, with 18 bases between the two germline ends. The CDR3 spans 16 residues. CDR1 MRHNA and CDR2 SNTAGT come from the germline V gene. This CDR3 is CASSPFSGALNYGYTF. CDR3 in DNA: TGTGCCAGCAGCCCCTTTTCTGGGGCCCTTAACTATGGCTACACCTTC.

The V gene is TRBV4-1, the J gene TRBJ1-1; TRBD1 matches 7 bases. J was trimmed by 3 bases and V by 0 bases; bases with no gene match: 4. This CDR3 is 15 amino acids long. Germline CDR1 reads MGHRA; CDR2 reads YSYEKL. This chain's CDR3 is CASSQEVRGHTEAFF. CDR3 DNA sequence: TGCGCCAGCAGCCAAGAGGTAAGGGGGCACACTGAAGCTTTCTTT.

V is TRBV18 and J is TRBJ2-2, with TRBD1 as a possible D gene (5 bases). The CDR3 totals 15 residues. Germline V lookup: CDR1 KGHSH, CDR2 LQKENI. The germline V and J ends were trimmed by 8 bases and 1 base, with 14 bases remaining between them. CDR3 DNA sequence: TGTGCCAGCCCCCCTCCAGGGATGAACACCGGGGAGCTGTTTTTT. It specifies CASPPPGMNTGELFF.

The V gene is TRBV10-2, the J gene TRBJ1-3, with a weak D call TRBD1 (5 bases). Germline loops: CDR1 WSHSY, CDR2 SAAADI. The CDR3 runs 15 residues. The germline V and J ends were trimmed by 3 bases and 0 bases, with 9 bases remaining between them. The CDR3 coding sequence is TGCGCCAGCAGTGATGGGGGGTTCTCTGGAAACACCATATATTTT. It is translated as CASSDGGFSGNTIYF.

The gene calls are TRBV30 and TRBJ2-5, with D possibly TRBD2 on 5 matching bases. Trimming cost V 0 bases and J 4 bases, with 9 bases left between them. This CDR3 region has 13 residues. Germline CDR1 and CDR2: GTSNPN and SVGIG (reference sequence). CDR3 DNA: TGTGCCTGGAGTGTCGGACTTAGAGAGACCCAGTACTTC. Protein product: CAWSVGLRETQYF.